The text below deals with one TCR beta chain. Its specificity is unknown. Germline and junction disagree at one end, which may indicate a read error. With 60 Vbeta and 13 Jbeta primers, the PCR was carried out. Data came from immunoSEQ multiplex PCR; TCRdb stores just in-frame clones and leaves some out. This sample yields approximately 220,000 clones, of which about 83% are seen a single time; 15% belongs to the top ten. The data were taken from a study of cytomegalovirus exposure and HLA in healthy donors. Germline V gives CDR1 SEHNR, CDR2 FQNEAQ (reference sequence). This CDR3 spans 15 amino acids. Study results and caveats: A link between a missense DCLRE1C variant and TCR beta V- and J-gene trimming emerged from a later analysis. Common viral pathogens seemed to be connected with several of the most significant clusters, according to a later analysis.

The chain has TRBV7-9 and TRBJ2-7, with 10 bases that match TRBD2. This receptor was identified in a man between 40 and 49 years old in good health and CMV-seronegative. The sequenced sample was PBMCs. CDR3 DNA sequence: TGTTCCAGCAGCCCAATACTAGCGGGACCCTACGAGCAGTACTTC. Amino acids: CSSSPILAGPYEQYF.